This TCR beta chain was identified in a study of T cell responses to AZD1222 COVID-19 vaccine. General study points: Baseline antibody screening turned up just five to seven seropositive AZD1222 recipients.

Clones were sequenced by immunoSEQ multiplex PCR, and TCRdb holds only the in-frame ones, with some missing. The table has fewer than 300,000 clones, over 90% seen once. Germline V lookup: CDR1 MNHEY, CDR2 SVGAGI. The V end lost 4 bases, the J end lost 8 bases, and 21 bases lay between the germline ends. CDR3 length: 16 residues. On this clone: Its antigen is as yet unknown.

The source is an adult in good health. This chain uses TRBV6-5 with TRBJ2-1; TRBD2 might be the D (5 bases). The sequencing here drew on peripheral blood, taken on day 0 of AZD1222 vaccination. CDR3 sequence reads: CASSFRGSSGSYEQFF. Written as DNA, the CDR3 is TGTGCCAGCAGTTTTCGGGGTAGTTCAGGTAGCTATGAGCAGTTCTTC.